The 12 T cell receptor beta chains in this list originate from one sample, sequenced in a study of cytomegalovirus exposure and HLA in healthy donors. Use of 60 Vbeta and 13 Jbeta primers characterized the PCR. TCRdb's copy holds only in-frame clones and misses some; the assay was immunoSEQ multiplex PCR. The table has about 82,000 clones, around 74% seen once. The source material was PBMCs. The receptors shown here come from a woman between 50 and 59 years old in good health and CMV-seropositive.

This rearrangement joins TRBV7-6 to TRBJ2-5, with 7 bases matching TRBD1. Germline V gene sequence: CDR1 SGHVS, CDR2 FNYEAQ. V shed 4 bases and J 5 bases; nucleotides not matched to a gene: 10. The CDR3 spans 15 residues. Written as DNA, the CDR3 is TGTGCCAGCAGCTCCCCGGACAGGATTCAGGAGACCCAGTACTTC. This encodes CASSSPDRIQETQYF. Full variable domain (missing parts from reference TRBV7-6 and TRBJ2-5): GAGVSQSPRYKVTKRGQDVALRCDPISGHVSLYWYRQALGQGPEFLTYFNYEAQQDKSGLPNDRFSAERPEGSISTLTIQRTEQRDSAMYRCASSSPDRIQETQYFGPGTRLLVL.

The chain combines TRBV4-2 with TRBJ1-3; no clear D. Per germline, CDR1 LGHNA and CDR2 YNFKEQ. The CDR3 spans 12 residues. The ends were cut back, 1 base at V and 9 bases at J, with 7 bases in the middle. CDR3 in amino acids: CASSQGGSTIYF. DNA for the CDR3: TGTGCCAGCAGCCAAGGCGGGTCCACCATATATTTT.

V gene TRBV4-1 combines with J gene TRBJ2-2; D may be TRBD1 (6 bases). The germline V and J ends were trimmed by 0 bases and 3 bases, with 20 bases remaining between them. The CDR3 length is 19 residues. Germline V gene sequence: CDR1 MGHRA, CDR2 YSYEKL. CDR3 DNA sequence: TGCGCCAGCAGCCAAGACTTCAGGGCTCGAGGGGGAGACACCGGGGAGCTGTTTTTT. Amino acid sequence: CASSQDFRARGGDTGELFF.

In this sample, this clone turned up a few times. V and J are TRBV9 and TRBJ2-4; D unclear. Between the trimmed V and J ends, which lost 0 bases and 6 bases, there was a span of 7 bases. The CDR3 consists of 13 residues. The germline V gene has CDR1 SGDLS and CDR2 YYNGEE. The CDR3 DNA sequence: TGTGCCAGCAGCGTAGGTCTTTTAAACATTCAGTACTTC. This gives the protein CASSVGLLNIQYF.

In this sample, this clone turned up once. The chain employs TRBV28 and TRBJ2-7, with 7 bases that match TRBD2. V lost 7 bases, J lost 1 base, and 10 bases stayed unmatched. This CDR3 is built from 15 residues. The germline gives CDR1 MDHEN, CDR2 SYDVKM. The DNA for the CDR3 is TGTGCCAGCAATGAACCCCGGCGGGGGTCCTACGAGCAGTACTTC. Encoded protein: CASNEPRRGSYEQYF.

The CDR3 region is CSAGAGETQYF. CDR3 in DNA: TGCAGCGCCGGAGCGGGGGAGACCCAGTACTTC. V and J are TRBV29-1 and TRBJ2-5; TRBD2 matches 7 bases. The CDR3 length is 11 residues. Germline loops: CDR1 SQVTM, CDR2 ANQGSEA. V was pared by 7 bases and J by 5 bases, with 4 bases of the junction left unmatched.

This clone was counted a few times. This chain joins TRBV10-3 and TRBJ1-2, with 7 bases matching TRBD1. There are 14 residues in the CDR3. V lost 3 bases and J lost 4; bases outside the gene matches: 5. CDR1 and CDR2 from the germline V gene are ENHRY and SYGVKD. The CDR3, as DNA: TGTGCCATCAGTGACCTCGGGACAGCCTATGGCTACACCTTC. Protein product: CAISDLGTAYGYTF.

A single count supports this clone. CDR3 residues: CASMMDTSGRAEQFF. The CDR3 bases are TGTGCCAGCATGATGGACACTAGCGGGAGAGCTGAGCAGTTCTTC. This chain connects TRBV6-1 to TRBJ2-1; 11 nucleotides line up with TRBD2. Trimming removed 7 bases from V and 9 bases from J; junction bases left unmatched: 11. CDR1 is MNHNS and CDR2 is SASEGT in the germline V gene. The CDR3 extends over 15 amino acids.

The rearrangement uses TRBV7-6 and TRBJ2-1; TRBD2 matches at 7 bases. With 8 bases clipped from V and 4 bases from J, the junction kept 2 bases outside the gene matches. Germline CDR1 and CDR2: SGHVS and FNYEAQ. The CDR3 is 12 amino acids. The CDR3 DNA sequence: TGTGCCAGCGGGAGGGGTTACAATGAGCAGTTCTTC. This translates into CASGRGYNEQFF.

The genes are TRBV9 and TRBJ2-2, with D perhaps matching TRBD1 (6 bases). The CDR3 length is 16 residues. Germline CDR1 and CDR2: SGDLS and YYNGEE. Trimming took 4 bases from V and 1 from J, leaving 14 bases between them. The CDR3 sequence: CASSPHLGQNTGELFF. For the CDR3, the DNA is TGTGCCAGCAGCCCCCACCTGGGACAGAACACCGGGGAGCTGTTTTTT.

This clone was observed a handful of times. The rearrangement links TRBV5-3 to TRBJ2-3; 7 bases agree with TRBD2. TRBV5-3 is filed as an ORF, its function uncertain. The ends lost 4 bases at V and 0 bases at J; junction bases unmatched: 5. This CDR3 has 15 amino acids. The CDR3 region has the DNA TGTGCCAGAAGCCCCCTAGCGGACAGCACAGATACGCAGTATTTT. It is translated as CARSPLADSTDTQYF.

V is TRBV2 and J is TRBJ2-5, with 8 bases aligning to TRBD1. The J segment lost 1 base and the V segment lost 5 bases, leaving 9 bases of the junction unmatched. CDR3 length: 16 amino acids. Germline values: CDR1 SNHLY, CDR2 FYNNEI. CDR3 sequence: CASSRTGTGPQETQYF. DNA for the CDR3: TGTGCCAGCAGTCGGACCGGGACAGGCCCCCAAGAGACCCAGTACTTC.